This T cell receptor beta chain originates from a study of vaccination and CD4 T cells after COVID-19. A word on this clonotype: The antigen is not known.

The Oncomine TCR Beta short-read assay sequenced DNA from cultured CD4+ T cells. TCRdb re-derived calls from the PCR reads in MiXCR, one entry per CDR3 protein. The data contain around 26,000 distinct CDR3 sequences, about 40% of them singletons. Points from the study as a whole: Counts of SARS-CoV-2-reactive clonotypes had a median that went from approximately 21 to 40, a nonsignificant change.

The CDR3 consists of 16 residues. The V gene's germline CDR1 is WNHNN and CDR2 SYGVQD (reference sequence). V shed 0 bases and J 6 bases; nucleotides not matched to a gene: 2. As to treatment: approximately 10-day PBMC culture with coronavirus spike peptide pools or control peptides (ViraFEST assay). After expanding antigen-specific T cells with peptide pools, ViraFEST sequenced their TCRs. The chain uses TRBV10-1 and TRBJ2-1, with TRBD2 matching over 13 bases. This sequence originates from a human donor who had recovered from COVID-19. Sample: CD4+ T cells from blood, cultured in vitro. CDR3: CASSESRTSGSNEQFF. The CDR3 DNA reads TGCGCCAGCAGTGAGTCTCGGACTAGCGGGAGCAATGAGCAGTTCTTC.